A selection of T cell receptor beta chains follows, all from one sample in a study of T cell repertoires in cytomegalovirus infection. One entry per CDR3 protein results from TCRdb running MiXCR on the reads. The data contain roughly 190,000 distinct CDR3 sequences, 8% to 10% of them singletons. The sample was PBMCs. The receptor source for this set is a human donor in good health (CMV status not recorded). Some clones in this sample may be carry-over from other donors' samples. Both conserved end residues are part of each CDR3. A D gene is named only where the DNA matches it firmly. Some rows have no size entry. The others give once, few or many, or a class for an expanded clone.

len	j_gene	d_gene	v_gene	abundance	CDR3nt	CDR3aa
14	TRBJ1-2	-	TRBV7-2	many	TGTGCCAGCAGCTTAGCGCCAGGGGAGGGTGGCTACACCTTC	CASSLAPGEGGYTF
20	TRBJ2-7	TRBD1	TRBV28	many	TGTGCCAGCAGTTTAGCCCTAGACCGGGACAGGGGGAAAATTTCCTACGAGCAGTACTTC	CASSLALDRDRGKISYEQYF
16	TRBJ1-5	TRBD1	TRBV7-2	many	TGTGCCAGCAGCCCTGGACAGGCGTATGGCAATCAGCCCCAGCATTTT	CASSPGQAYGNQPQHF
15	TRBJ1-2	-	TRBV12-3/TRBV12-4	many	TGTGCCAGCAGTTCCAGGACAGTGTCTAACTATGGCTACACCTTC	CASSSRTVSNYGYTF
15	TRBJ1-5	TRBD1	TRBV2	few	TGTGCCAGCGGGTTACAGGGGGCCTGGAATCAGCCCCAGCATTTT	CASGLQGAWNQPQHF
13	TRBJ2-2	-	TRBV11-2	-	TGTGCCAGCAGCTTTATCAGGACCGGGGAGCTGTTTTTT	CASSFIRTGELFF
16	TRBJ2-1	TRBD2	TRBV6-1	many	TGTGCCAGCATGAGGGGCAGCGGGAGCTCCTACAATGAGCAGTTCTTC	CASMRGSGSSYNEQFF
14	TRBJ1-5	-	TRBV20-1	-	TGCAGTGCTAGAGAGTGGCAGAGCAATCAGCCCCAGCATTTT	CSAREWQSNQPQHF
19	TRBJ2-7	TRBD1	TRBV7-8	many	TGTGCCAGCAGCTTAGCCCCGGGACAGGGTAGACTTCGCCGTAACGAGCAGTACTTC	CASSLAPGQGRLRRNEQYF
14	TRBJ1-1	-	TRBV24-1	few	TGTGCCACCAGGGGTGCAGGGAAGGACACTGAAGCTTTCTTT	CATRGAGKDTEAFF
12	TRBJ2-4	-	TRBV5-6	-	TGTGCCAGCAGCTTGGGTAGGGACATTCAGTACTTC	CASSLGRDIQYF
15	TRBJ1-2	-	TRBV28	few	TGTGCCAGCAGTTTAACTCAGACAACTAACTATGGCTACACCTTC	CASSLTQTTNYGYTF
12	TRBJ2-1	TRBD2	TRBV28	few	TGTGCCAGCAGTTTACTGACTAGCGGGAGGGGGTTC	CASSLLTSGRGF
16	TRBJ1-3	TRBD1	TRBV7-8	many	TGTGCCAGCAGCTTATCTGGACAGGGACGAGGAAACACCATATATTTT	CASSLSGQGRGNTIYF
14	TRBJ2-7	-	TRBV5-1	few	TGCGCCAGCAGCCCGGGCTCAGCGGCCTACGAGCAGTACTTC	CASSPGSAAYEQYF
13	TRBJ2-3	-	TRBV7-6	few	TGTGCCAGCAGCCCTATGTCCACAGATACGCAGTATTTT	CASSPMSTDTQYF